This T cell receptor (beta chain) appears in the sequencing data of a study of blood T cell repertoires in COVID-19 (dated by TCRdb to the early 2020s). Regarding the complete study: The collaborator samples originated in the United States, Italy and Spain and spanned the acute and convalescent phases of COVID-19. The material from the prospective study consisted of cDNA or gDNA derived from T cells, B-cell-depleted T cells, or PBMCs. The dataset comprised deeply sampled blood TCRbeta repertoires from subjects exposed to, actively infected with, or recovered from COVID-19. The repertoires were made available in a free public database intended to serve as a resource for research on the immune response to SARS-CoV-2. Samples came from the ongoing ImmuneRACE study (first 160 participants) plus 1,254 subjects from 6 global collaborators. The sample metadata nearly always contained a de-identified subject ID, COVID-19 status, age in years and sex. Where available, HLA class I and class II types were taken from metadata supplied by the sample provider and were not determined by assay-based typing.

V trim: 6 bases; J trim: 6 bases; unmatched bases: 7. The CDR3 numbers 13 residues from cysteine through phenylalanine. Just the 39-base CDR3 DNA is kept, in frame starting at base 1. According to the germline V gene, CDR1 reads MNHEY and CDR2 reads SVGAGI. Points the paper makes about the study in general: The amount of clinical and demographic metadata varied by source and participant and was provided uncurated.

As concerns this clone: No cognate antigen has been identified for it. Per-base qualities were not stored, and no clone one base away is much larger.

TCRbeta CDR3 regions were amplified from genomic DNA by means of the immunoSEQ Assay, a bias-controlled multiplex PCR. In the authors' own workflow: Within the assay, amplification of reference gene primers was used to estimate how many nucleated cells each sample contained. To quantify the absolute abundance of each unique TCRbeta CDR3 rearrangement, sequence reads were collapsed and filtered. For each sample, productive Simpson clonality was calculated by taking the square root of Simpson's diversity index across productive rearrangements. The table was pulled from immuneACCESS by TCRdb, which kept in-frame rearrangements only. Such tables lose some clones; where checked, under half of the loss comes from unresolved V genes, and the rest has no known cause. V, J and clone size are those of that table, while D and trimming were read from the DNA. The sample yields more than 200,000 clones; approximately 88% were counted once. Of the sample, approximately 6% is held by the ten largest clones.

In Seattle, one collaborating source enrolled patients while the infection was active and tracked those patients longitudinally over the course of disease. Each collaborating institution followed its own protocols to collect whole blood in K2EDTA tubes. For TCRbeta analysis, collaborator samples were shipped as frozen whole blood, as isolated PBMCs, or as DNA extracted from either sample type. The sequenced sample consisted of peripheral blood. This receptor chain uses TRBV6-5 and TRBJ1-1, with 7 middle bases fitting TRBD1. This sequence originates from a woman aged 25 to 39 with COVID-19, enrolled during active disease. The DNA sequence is TGTGCCAGCAGCCTCTCGGGACAGCCTGAAGCTTTCTTT. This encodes CASSLSGQPEAFF.